This T cell receptor beta chain was recorded in a study of blood T cell repertoires in COVID-19. Here immunoSEQ multiplex PCR was the method, and the copy in TCRdb shows in-frame clones only, minus some. The sample includes approximately 240,000 clones, roughly nine tenths seen only once; the top ten take 3.1%. The CDR3 extends over 16 amino acids. V trimming: 5 bases; J trimming: 1 base; junction bases outside the gene matches: 5. CDR1 and CDR2 (germline): MDHEN, SYDVKM. The clonotype originates from a woman in her fifties or sixties in a cohort exposed to, infected with or recovered from COVID-19 (not recorded which). The V call is TRBV28, the J call TRBJ2-4; TRBD1 matches at 10 bases. The sequenced sample consisted of PBMCs or T cells enriched from blood (not recorded which). The CDR3 here is CASSVTGGFAKNIQYF. In nucleotides, the CDR3 is TGTGCCAGCAGTGTGACAGGGGGCTTCGCCAAAAACATTCAGTACTTC.